This T cell receptor beta chain was retrieved from a study of cytomegalovirus exposure and HLA in healthy donors. Study findings and constraints: A further, later analysis showed that HLA-associated TCR beta chains (compared with equally common others) were more clonally expanded.

This clone qualifies as medium-sized. What it recognizes is unknown. The CDR3 extends over 16 amino acids. V shed 0 bases and J 5 bases; nucleotides not matched to a gene: 5. Germline CDR1 LGHNA, CDR2 YSLEER. PCR involved 60 Vbeta and 13 Jbeta primers. The repertoire was sequenced with immunoSEQ multiplex PCR; TCRdb's copy has only in-frame clones and lacks some. The sample holds about 180,000 clones, roughly 80% seen once. Sequenced input: PBMCs. The V and J genes are TRBV4-3 and TRBJ2-7; 12 nucleotides line up with TRBD2. The clonotype comes from a female donor in good health and CMV-seronegative. In DNA, the CDR3 is TGCGCCAGCAGCCAAGACCTAGCGGGAGGGTATAACGAGCAGTACTTC. This sequence encodes CASSQDLAGGYNEQYF.